The present T cell receptor beta chain was sequenced within a study of PD-1 blockade in classical Hodgkin lymphoma. Study-level results: Exclusion applied to patients who initiated nivolumab less than 1 year following ASCT. CD4+ but not CD8+ TCR diversity rose significantly by C4D1.

With respect to this clone: Its antigen is as yet unknown.

With 0 bases removed from V and 7 bases from J, the gap between germline ends came to 15 bases. The CDR3 extends over 15 amino acids. Germline CDR1 reads ENHRY; CDR2 reads SYGVKD. Relapse was seen in all patients after autologous stem cell transplantation, and brentuximab vedotin exposure was variable. Assay used: immunoSEQ multiplex PCR; TCRdb lists only in-frame clones, some missing. Among about 100,000 clones, over 70% were seen once, and the ten largest hold 10% to 15%. The receptor's source is a human donor with classical Hodgkin lymphoma. The chain has TRBV10-3 and TRBJ1-2; D might be TRBD1 (6 bases). Sequences were derived from peripheral blood mononuclear cells (PBMCs), sampled at baseline. CDR3 sequence reads: CAISESGGGAGGYTF. CDR3 in DNA: TGTGCCATCAGTGAGTCCGGAGGGGGAGCCGGTGGCTACACCTTC.